These 30 T cell receptor beta chains came from one sample sequenced in a study of T cell repertoires in cytomegalovirus infection. One entry per CDR3 protein, called by TCRdb with MiXCR from the reads. This sample has fewer than 550,000 distinct CDR3 sequences; approximately 11% occur once, and the top ten carry 10%. The sample taken for sequencing was PBMCs. All receptors derive from a human donor in good health (CMV status not recorded). Some clones in this sample may be carry-over from other donors' samples.

This clonotype was observed at least ten times. The chain links TRBV20-1 to TRBJ2-5; no firm D call. The germline CDR1 and CDR2 sequences are DFQATT and SNEGSKA (reference sequence). CDR3 length equals 12 residues. Deletions cut 6 bases from V and 1 base from J, with 9 bases between. The CDR3 DNA sequence: TGCAGTGCCATGGGAATCCAAGAGACCCAGTACTTC. Translation gives CSAMGIQETQYF.

The chain employs TRBV24-1 and TRBJ2-1; D call uncertain. In germline, CDR1 is KGHDR, CDR2 SFDVKD. Trimming left V 0 bases short and J 9 bases short, with 11 bases between. This CDR3 spans 14 amino acids. The CDR3 region is CATSDLSTPSEQFF. CDR3 sequence (DNA): TGTGCCACCAGTGATTTGTCGACACCAAGTGAGCAGTTCTTC.

This clonotype was recorded many times. The chain joins TRBV5-1 to TRBJ1-3; D gene ambiguous. The CDR3 totals 16 residues. Between the trimmed V and J ends, which lost 5 bases and 5 bases, there was a span of 20 bases. Germline V gene sequence: CDR1 SGHRS, CDR2 YFSETQ. For the CDR3, the DNA is TGCGCCAGCAGGACGGACGGACTAGGGCGGAGAAACACCATATATTTT. Translation gives CASRTDGLGRRNTIYF.

This clonotype was seen many times. The DNA for the CDR3 is TGCAGCGTTGTACTGGTAGGGGCGCTACTCTCCTACAATGAGCAGTTCTTC. This encodes CSVVLVGALLSYNEQFF. The chain joins TRBV29-1 to TRBJ2-1, with D possibly TRBD1 on 5 matching bases. The V gene's germline CDR1 is SQVTM and CDR2 ANQGSEA. Trimming took off 4 bases at V and 0 bases at J, with 19 bases between the two ends. CDR3 size: 17 residues.

This clonotype was picked up many times. This chain's CDR3 is CASSQEAAREFTEAFF. The CDR3 DNA reads TGTGCCAGCAGCCAAGAGGCGGCCAGGGAATTCACTGAAGCTTTCTTT. The chain links TRBV4-2 to TRBJ1-1; maybe TRBD1 (5 bases). The V gene lost 0 bases and the J gene lost 4 bases, with 15 bases spanning the gap. The CDR3 is made up of 16 amino acids. Germline lookup yields CDR1 LGHNA and CDR2 YNFKEQ.

The chain combines TRBV19 with TRBJ1-1, with D possibly being TRBD1 (5 bases). CDR1 LNHDA and CDR2 SQIVND come from the germline V gene (reference sequence). This CDR3 has 14 amino acids. V lost 3 bases and J 5 bases, leaving 13 bases between the germline ends. CDR3 bases: TGTGCCAGTAGTATGGGGGGATTTAGGACTGAAGCTTTCTTT. Its protein product is CASSMGGFRTEAFF.

This clonotype was seen at least ten times. This chain uses TRBV6-1 with TRBJ2-1; 14 bases align to TRBD2. CDR1 and CDR2 (germline): MNHNS, SASEGT. This CDR3 region has 19 residues. Trimming removed 7 bases from V and 1 base from J; junction bases left unmatched: 12. The CDR3 loop reads CASIPPGLAGARSYNEQFF. Here the CDR3 DNA reads TGTGCCAGCATTCCACCGGGACTAGCGGGGGCGCGATCCTACAATGAGCAGTTCTTC.

This clonotype was seen at least ten times. This chain connects TRBV11-2 to TRBJ2-2; D is ambiguous. The CDR3 runs to 16 residues. Germline-derived CDR1 and CDR2 are SGHAT and FQNNGV. V was clipped by 0 bases and J by 4 bases, with 12 bases between them. The CDR3 is CASSLDVRALTGELFF. In nucleotides, the CDR3 is TGTGCCAGCAGCTTAGATGTAAGAGCCCTCACCGGGGAGCTGTTTTTT.

This sequence joins TRBV9 and TRBJ1-2, with D possibly being TRBD1 (5 bases). Germline values: CDR1 SGDLS, CDR2 YYNGEE. Trimming shortened V by 0 bases and J by 8 bases, and 17 bases separated the two germline ends. CDR3 length: 15 residues. CDR3 protein: CASSVGPGTRVGYTF. CDR3 DNA sequence: TGTGCCAGCAGCGTAGGCCCAGGCACCAGGGTGGGCTACACCTTC. Together with reference TRBV9 and TRBJ1-2, the CDR3 gives the full variable domain: DSGVTQTPKHLITATGQRVTLRCSPRSGDLSVYWYQQSLDQGLQFLIQYYNGEERAKGNILERFSAQQFPDLHSELNLSSLELGDSALYFCASSVGPGTRVGYTFGSGTRLTVV.

The chain has TRBV2 and TRBJ2-1; 8 bases map to TRBD2. The V gene's germline CDR1 is SNHLY and CDR2 FYNNEI. The CDR3 is made up of 17 amino acids. After removal of 2 bases from V and 6 bases from J, the junction contained 12 bases not matched to a gene. Here the CDR3 DNA reads TGTGCCAGCAGTGAAACTTATGGACTAGCTCGGGTCAATGAGCAGTTCTTC. It translates to CASSETYGLARVNEQFF.

The V gene is TRBV9, the J gene TRBJ2-1, with D tentatively TRBD1 (5 bases). The CDR3 is 13 amino acids. Germline V gene sequence: CDR1 SGDLS, CDR2 YYNGEE. V was pared by 1 base and J by 4 bases, with 6 bases between. This chain's CDR3 is CASSVRQYNEQFF. CDR3 sequence (DNA): TGTGCCAGCAGCGTACGACAGTACAATGAGCAGTTCTTC.

This sequence joins TRBV7-7 and TRBJ2-5, with a possible D match to TRBD2 (5 bases). This CDR3 is 13 amino acids long. Germline V gene lookup returns CDR1 SSHAT and CDR2 FNYEAQ (reference sequence). CDR3 coding DNA: TGTCCTAGCAGCTTAGAGGCGAGAGAGACCCAGTACTTC. Protein: CPSSLEARETQYF.

This clonotype was seen a few times. The V call is TRBV13, the J call TRBJ2-7; D not resolved. Germline V gene data show CDR1 as PRHDT and CDR2 as FYEKMQ (reference sequence). Trimming removed 1 base at V and 3 bases at J, with 10 bases between. This CDR3 has 14 amino acids. In DNA, the CDR3 is TGTGCCAGCAGCTTAGCCCGACTTGGCTACGAGCAGTACTTC. This gives the protein CASSLARLGYEQYF.

This clonotype was counted only a few times. The chain couples TRBV9 to TRBJ2-1; the D is unclear. Germline V gene sequence: CDR1 SGDLS, CDR2 YYNGEE. This CDR3 is 16 amino acids long. V was clipped by 0 bases and J by 2 bases, with 12 bases between them. The CDR3, as DNA: TGTGCCAGCAGCGTAGGTCGACGTCCTCCCTACAATGAGCAGTTCTTC. This gives the protein CASSVGRRPPYNEQFF.

The chain combines TRBV20-1 with TRBJ2-3; the D gene is possibly TRBD2 (6 bases). V was clipped by 0 bases and J by 0 bases, with 10 bases between them. This CDR3 is built from 15 residues. Germline V gene lookup returns CDR1 DFQATT and CDR2 SNEGSKA (reference sequence). The DNA of the CDR3 is TGCAGTGCTAGAGATCAAAGCGGGAGCACAGATACGCAGTATTTT. It encodes CSARDQSGSTDTQYF.

The table lists this clonotype with many counts. The CDR3 DNA is TGTGCCAGCAGCCCCCGGCCCACAGATACGCAGTATTTT. Translating it yields CASSPRPTDTQYF. This chain joins TRBV11-2 and TRBJ2-3; D is unresolved. The CDR3 loop spans 13 amino acids. Germline lookup yields CDR1 SGHAT and CDR2 FQNNGV. V lost 5 bases, J lost 2 bases, and 8 bases lay in between.

The V call is TRBV20-1, the J call TRBJ1-5, with D maybe TRBD1 (5 bases). This CDR3 is 12 amino acids long. The V gene lost 3 bases and the J gene lost 5 bases, with 8 bases spanning the gap. Per the germline V gene, CDR1 is DFQATT and CDR2 is SNEGSKA (reference sequence). CDR3 in amino acids: CSASQGDQPQHF. In DNA form, the CDR3 reads TGCAGTGCTAGTCAGGGAGATCAGCCCCAGCATTTT.

Only a few counts were recorded for this clonotype. The chain links TRBV5-1 to TRBJ2-7; 9 bases line up with TRBD2. J was trimmed by 6 bases and V by 3 bases; bases with no gene match: 7. CDR1 and CDR2 from the germline V gene are SGHRS and YFSETQ. The CDR3 is made up of 14 amino acids. The CDR3 region is CASSWSGGPSEQYF. For the CDR3, the DNA is TGCGCCAGCAGCTGGAGCGGGGGGCCTAGCGAGCAGTACTTC.

This clonotype was seen at least ten times. The chain couples TRBV2 to TRBJ2-1; D uncertain. V was cut by 7 bases and J by 0 bases, with 13 bases left in between. Germline assignment: CDR1 SNHLY and CDR2 FYNNEI. The CDR3 sequence is 15 residues long. CDR3 in DNA: TGTGCCAGCAATAACCAGATAAGCTCCTACAATGAGCAGTTCTTC. It translates to CASNNQISSYNEQFF.

This clonotype was counted at least ten times. This chain uses TRBV4-1 with TRBJ2-2; D gene ambiguous. The germline gives CDR1 MGHRA, CDR2 YSYEKL. The CDR3 runs 14 residues. V lost 0 bases and J 6 bases, leaving 8 bases between the germline ends. The CDR3 coding sequence is TGCGCCAGCAGCCAAGATGAGAGGTCCGGGGAGCTGTTTTTT. It specifies CASSQDERSGELFF.

This clonotype was counted at least ten times. The chain is built from TRBV12-3 or TRBV12-4 and TRBJ2-2; 11 bases align to TRBD2. V lost 10 bases, J lost 3 bases, and 4 bases stayed unmatched. The CDR3 has 14 amino acids. The CDR3 sequence is CATRLAGYTGELFF. The CDR3 DNA is TGTGCCACCAGACTAGCGGGGTACACCGGGGAGCTGTTTTTT.

This clonotype occurred a few times. This sequence joins TRBV9 and TRBJ1-4, with D unclear. The ends were cut back, 3 bases at V and 1 base at J, with 7 bases in the middle. The germline CDR1 and CDR2 sequences are SGDLS and YYNGEE. The CDR3 spans 14 residues. CDR3 region: CASSDGETNEKLFF. The CDR3 DNA follows: TGTGCCAGCAGCGATGGGGAAACTAATGAAAAACTGTTTTTT. The full variable domain, completed using reference TRBV9 and TRBJ1-4, is DSGVTQTPKHLITATGQRVTLRCSPRSGDLSVYWYQQSLDQGLQFLIQYYNGEERAKGNILERFSAQQFPDLHSELNLSSLELGDSALYFCASSDGETNEKLFFGSGTQLSVL.

The table lists this clonotype with many counts. The CDR3 sequence: CASSFGTENTEAFF. In DNA, the CDR3 is TGTGCCAGCAGCTTCGGGACAGAGAACACTGAAGCTTTCTTT. The chain has TRBV7-9 and TRBJ1-1, with 7 positions matching TRBD1. V trimming: 3 bases; J trimming: 1 base; junction bases outside the gene matches: 2. Germline V gene data show CDR1 as SEHNR and CDR2 as FQNEAQ (reference sequence). This CDR3 comprises 14 residues.

In this sample, this clonotype turned up a few times. The rearrangement uses TRBV2 and TRBJ1-6; no clear D. V was cut by 7 bases and J by 3 bases, with 10 bases left in between. The CDR3 is made up of 14 amino acids. CDR1 and CDR2 (germline): SNHLY, FYNNEI. The CDR3: CASTNSNYNSPLHF. The CDR3 DNA is TGTGCCAGCACCAACAGCAACTATAATTCACCCCTCCACTTT. Full variable domain (rest looked up from reference TRBV2 and TRBJ1-6): EPEVTQTPSHQVTQMGQEVILRCVPISNHLYFYWYRQILGQKVEFLVSFYNNEISEKSEIFDDQFSVERPDGSNFTLKIRSTKLEDSAMYFCASTNSNYNSPLHFGNGTRLTVT.

This clonotype has just a few counts. The chain combines TRBV5-1 with TRBJ2-5, with D perhaps matching TRBD1 (5 bases). V lost 3 bases and J lost 4, with 13 bases in between. Per the germline V gene, CDR1 is SGHRS and CDR2 is YFSETQ. The CDR3 loop spans 14 amino acids. The CDR3 nucleotides are TGCGCCAGCAGCTCTGGACACCCGCGAGAGACCCAGTACTTC. It is translated as CASSSGHPRETQYF.

This clonotype was picked up many times. The rearrangement joins TRBV7-9 to TRBJ2-7, with 12 bases lining up with TRBD2. CDR1 and CDR2 from the germline V gene are SEHNR and FQNEAQ (reference sequence). The CDR3 loop spans 14 amino acids. The V gene end was trimmed by 7 bases and the J gene end by 3 bases; junction bases not matched to a gene: 4. The CDR3 spells CASTGTSGFYEQYF. The CDR3 coding sequence is TGTGCCAGCACCGGGACTAGCGGGTTCTACGAGCAGTACTTC.

This clonotype was observed many times. The V gene is TRBV10-3, the J gene TRBJ1-2; a possible D gene is TRBD1 (5 bases). CDR1 and CDR2 (germline): ENHRY, SYGVKD. V was clipped by 7 bases and J by 0 bases, with 9 bases between them. CDR3 size: 13 residues. The CDR3 coding sequence is TGTGCCATCATGCAAGGGGCTAACTATGGCTACACCTTC. Amino acids: CAIMQGANYGYTF.

Many counts were recorded for this clonotype. V usage is TRBV29-1 and J usage is TRBJ2-5, with TRBD1 matching over 12 bases. Germline-derived CDR1 and CDR2 are SQVTM and ANQGSEA. The V gene end was trimmed by 3 bases and the J gene end by 5 bases; junction bases not matched to a gene: 4. The CDR3 spans 14 residues. The CDR3 spells CSVEGTGGAETQYF. The CDR3 DNA follows: TGCAGCGTTGAGGGGACAGGGGGCGCGGAGACCCAGTACTTC.

About this clonotype itself: This may arise from a read error, as a much more abundant clone is one base away. Since the CDR3 does not end with the conserved phenylalanine or tryptophan, this likely comes from a read error. The J gene is TRBJ2-5, the V gene TRBV11-2; 13 bases are shared with TRBD2. V trimming: 7 bases; J trimming: 5 bases; junction bases outside the gene matches: 7. The CDR3 consists of 15 residues. Germline CDR1 and CDR2: SGHAT and FQNNGV. Written as DNA, the CDR3 is TGTGCCAGCAACCTAGGGACTAGCGGGATGGAGACCCAGTACTTA. Residues: CASNLGTSGMETQYL.

In this sample, this clonotype turned up many times. The V call is TRBV27, the J call TRBJ1-2, with 8 bases that match TRBD1. CDR1 and CDR2 from the germline V gene are MNHEY and SMNVEV (reference sequence). This CDR3 contains 14 residues. With V trimmed by 6 bases and J by 4 bases, 7 bases remained unmatched. CDR3 DNA sequence: TGTGCCAGCAGAACTCGACAGGGGACCTATGGCTACACCTTC. This translates into CASRTRQGTYGYTF.